The clone carrying this T cell receptor beta chain appeared a few times. The data were obtained in a study of response to subunit inactivated influenza vaccine. TCRdb reprocessed the RT-PCR reads via MiXCR and lists one record per CDR3 protein. The table includes 650,000 to 800,000 distinct CDR3 sequences, approximately 15% detected once. Germline loops: CDR1 SGHNT, CDR2 YYREEE (reference sequence). V dropped 0 bases and J dropped 2; count of bases not matched to a gene: 3. This CDR3 comprises 16 residues. This receptor was obtained from a man aged 50 or older who received an inactivated influenza vaccine. The V and J genes are TRBV5-4 and TRBJ2-1, with 9 nucleotides matching TRBD2. Specimen: PBMCs from blood, collected less than 15 days before vaccination. Here the CDR3 DNA reads TGTGCCAGCAGCTTGGCGGCGGGAGGGGCCTACAATGAGCAGTTCTTC. Translated, it gives CASSLAAGGAYNEQFF.